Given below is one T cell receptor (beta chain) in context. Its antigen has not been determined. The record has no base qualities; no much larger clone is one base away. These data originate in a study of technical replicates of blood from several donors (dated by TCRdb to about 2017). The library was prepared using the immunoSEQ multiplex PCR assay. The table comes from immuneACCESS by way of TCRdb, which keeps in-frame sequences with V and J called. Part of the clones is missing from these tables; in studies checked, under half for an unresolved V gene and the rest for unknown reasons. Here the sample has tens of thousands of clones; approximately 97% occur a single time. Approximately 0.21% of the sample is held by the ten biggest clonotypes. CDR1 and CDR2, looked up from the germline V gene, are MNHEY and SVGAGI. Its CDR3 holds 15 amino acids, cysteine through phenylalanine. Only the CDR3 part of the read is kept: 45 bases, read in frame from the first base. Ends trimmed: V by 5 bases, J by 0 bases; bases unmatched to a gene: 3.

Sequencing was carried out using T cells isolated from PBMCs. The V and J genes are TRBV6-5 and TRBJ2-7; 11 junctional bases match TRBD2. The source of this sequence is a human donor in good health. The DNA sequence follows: TGTGCCAGCAGTCTACTAGCGGGGGTCTCCTACGAGCAGTACTTC. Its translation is CASSLLAGVSYEQYF.